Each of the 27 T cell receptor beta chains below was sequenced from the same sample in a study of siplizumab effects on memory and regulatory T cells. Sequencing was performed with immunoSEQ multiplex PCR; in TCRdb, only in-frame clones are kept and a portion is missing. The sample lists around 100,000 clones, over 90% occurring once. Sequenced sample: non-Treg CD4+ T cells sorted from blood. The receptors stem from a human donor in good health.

Written as DNA, the CDR3 is TGTGCCAGTAGTATCGGACAGGGGTCTAGCACAGATACGCAGTATTTT. Translation: CASSIGQGSSTDTQYF. The chain uses TRBV19 and TRBJ2-3, with 9 bases lining up with TRBD1. V dropped 3 bases and J dropped 0; count of bases not matched to a gene: 4. The CDR3 sequence is 16 residues long. The germline V gene encodes CDR1 LNHDA and CDR2 SQIVND (reference sequence).

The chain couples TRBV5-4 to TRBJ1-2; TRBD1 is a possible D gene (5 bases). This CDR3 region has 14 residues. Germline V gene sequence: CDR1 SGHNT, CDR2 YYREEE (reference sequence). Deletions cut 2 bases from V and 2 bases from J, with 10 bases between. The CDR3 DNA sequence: TGTGCCAGCAGCTTAGATCAGGGCAACTATGGCTACACCTTC. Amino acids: CASSLDQGNYGYTF.

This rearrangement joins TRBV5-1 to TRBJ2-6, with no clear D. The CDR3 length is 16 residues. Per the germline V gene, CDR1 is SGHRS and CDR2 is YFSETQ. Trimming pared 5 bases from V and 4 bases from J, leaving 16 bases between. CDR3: CASSRSSLAGANVLTF. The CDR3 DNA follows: TGCGCCAGCAGTCGTTCGTCCTTGGCAGGGGCCAACGTCCTGACTTTC. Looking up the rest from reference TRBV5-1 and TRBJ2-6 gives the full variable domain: KAGVTQTPRYLIKTRGQQVTLSCSPISGHRSVSWYQQTPGQGLQFLFEYFSETQRNKGNFPGRFSGRQFSNSRSEMNVSTLELGDSALYLCASSRSSLAGANVLTFGAGSRLTVL.

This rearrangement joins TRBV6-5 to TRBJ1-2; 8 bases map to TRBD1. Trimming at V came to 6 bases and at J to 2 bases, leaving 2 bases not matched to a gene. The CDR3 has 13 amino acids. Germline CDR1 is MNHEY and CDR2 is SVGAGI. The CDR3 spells CASRWTGNYGYTF. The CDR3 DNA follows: TGTGCCAGCAGATGGACAGGGAACTATGGCTACACCTTC.

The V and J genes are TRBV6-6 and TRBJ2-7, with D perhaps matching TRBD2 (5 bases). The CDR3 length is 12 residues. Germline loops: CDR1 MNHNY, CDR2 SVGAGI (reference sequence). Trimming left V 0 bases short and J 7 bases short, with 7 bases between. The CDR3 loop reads CASSYSSGEQYF. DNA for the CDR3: TGTGCCAGCAGTTACTCCTCGGGGGAGCAGTACTTC.

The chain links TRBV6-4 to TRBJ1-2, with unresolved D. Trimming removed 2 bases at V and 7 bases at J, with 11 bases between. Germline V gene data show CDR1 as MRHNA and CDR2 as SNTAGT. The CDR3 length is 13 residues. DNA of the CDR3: TGTGCCAGCAGTGACCACCGGCGGGGTGGCTACACCTTC. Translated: CASSDHRRGGYTF.

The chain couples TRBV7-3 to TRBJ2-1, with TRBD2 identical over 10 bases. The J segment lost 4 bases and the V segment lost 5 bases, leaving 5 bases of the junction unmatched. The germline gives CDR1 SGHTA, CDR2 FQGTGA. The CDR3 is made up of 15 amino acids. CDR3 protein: CASSQAGGPYNEQFF. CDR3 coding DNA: TGTGCCAGCAGCCAAGCGGGAGGGCCGTACAATGAGCAGTTCTTC.

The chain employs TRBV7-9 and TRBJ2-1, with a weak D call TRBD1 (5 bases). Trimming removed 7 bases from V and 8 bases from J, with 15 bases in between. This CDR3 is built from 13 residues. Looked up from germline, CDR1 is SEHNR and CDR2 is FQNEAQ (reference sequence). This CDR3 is CASTQGAVDEQFF. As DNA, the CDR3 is TGTGCCAGCACTCAGGGTGCGGTAGATGAGCAGTTCTTC.

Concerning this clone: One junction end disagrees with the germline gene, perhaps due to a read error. As DNA, the CDR3 is TGTGCTAGCAGCCCCAATGAACGGACGACAGATACGCAGTATTTT. This sequence encodes CASSPNERTTDTQYF. This chain joins TRBV7-7 and TRBJ2-3; no firm D call. The CDR3 is made up of 15 amino acids. CDR1 SSHAT and CDR2 FNYEAQ come from the germline V gene (reference sequence).

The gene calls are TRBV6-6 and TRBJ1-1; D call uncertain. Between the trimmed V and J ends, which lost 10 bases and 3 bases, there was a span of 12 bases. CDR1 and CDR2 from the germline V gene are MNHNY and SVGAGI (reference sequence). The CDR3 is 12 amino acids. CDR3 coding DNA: TGTGCCACCGAAGAGGGTGACACTGAAGCTTTCTTT. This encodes CATEEGDTEAFF.

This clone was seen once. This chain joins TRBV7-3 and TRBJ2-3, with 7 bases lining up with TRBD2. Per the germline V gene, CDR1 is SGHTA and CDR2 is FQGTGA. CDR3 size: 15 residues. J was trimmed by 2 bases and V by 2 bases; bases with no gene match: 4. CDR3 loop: CASSLAGGITDTQYF. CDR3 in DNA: TGTGCCAGCAGCTTAGCCGGGGGGATCACAGATACGCAGTATTTT.

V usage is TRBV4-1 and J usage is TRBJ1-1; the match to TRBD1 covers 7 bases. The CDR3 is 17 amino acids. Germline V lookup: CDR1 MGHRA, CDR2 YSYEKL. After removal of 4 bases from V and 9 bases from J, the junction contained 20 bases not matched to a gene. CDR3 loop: CASSPGTVSQRNLQAFF. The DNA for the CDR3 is TGCGCCAGCAGCCCCGGGACAGTATCACAGCGCAATCTCCAAGCTTTCTTT.

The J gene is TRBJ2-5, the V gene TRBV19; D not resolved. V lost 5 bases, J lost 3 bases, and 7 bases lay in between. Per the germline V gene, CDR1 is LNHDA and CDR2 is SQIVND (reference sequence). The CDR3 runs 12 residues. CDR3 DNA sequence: TGTGCCAGTAGTGGCTCAAAAGAGACCCAGTACTTC. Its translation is CASSGSKETQYF.

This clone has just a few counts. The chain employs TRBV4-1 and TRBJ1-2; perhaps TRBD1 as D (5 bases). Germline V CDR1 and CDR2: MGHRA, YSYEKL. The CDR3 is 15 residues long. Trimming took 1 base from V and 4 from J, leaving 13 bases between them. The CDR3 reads CASSQGKGNPYGYTF. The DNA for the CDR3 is TGCGCCAGCAGCCAAGGAAAGGGGAACCCCTATGGCTACACCTTC.

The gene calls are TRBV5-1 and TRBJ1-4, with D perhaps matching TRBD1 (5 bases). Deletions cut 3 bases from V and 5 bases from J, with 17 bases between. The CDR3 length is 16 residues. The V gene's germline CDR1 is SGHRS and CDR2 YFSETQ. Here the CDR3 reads CASSSTGERVNEKLFF. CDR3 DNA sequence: TGCGCCAGCAGCTCTACGGGGGAGAGAGTGAATGAAAAACTGTTTTTT.

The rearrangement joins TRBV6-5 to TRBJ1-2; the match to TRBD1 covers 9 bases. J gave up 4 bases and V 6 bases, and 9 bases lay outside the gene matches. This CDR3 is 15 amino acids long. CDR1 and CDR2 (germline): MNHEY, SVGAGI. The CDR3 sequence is CASRPTDRGIYGYTF. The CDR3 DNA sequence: TGTGCCAGCAGACCCACGGACAGGGGAATCTATGGCTACACCTTC.

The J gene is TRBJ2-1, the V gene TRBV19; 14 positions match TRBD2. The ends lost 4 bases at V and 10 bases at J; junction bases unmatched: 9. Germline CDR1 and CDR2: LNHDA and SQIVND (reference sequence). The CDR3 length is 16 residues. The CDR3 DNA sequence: TGTGCCAGTAGTAAGGGATTGGGACTAGCGGGAGAAGAGCAGTTCTTC. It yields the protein CASSKGLGLAGEEQFF.

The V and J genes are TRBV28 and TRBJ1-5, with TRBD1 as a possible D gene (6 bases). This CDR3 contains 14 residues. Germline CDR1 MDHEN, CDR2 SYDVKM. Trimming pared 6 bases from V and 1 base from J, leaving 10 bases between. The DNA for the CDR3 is TGTGCCAGCAGAGTAGGGGGGAGCAATCAGCCCCAGCATTTT. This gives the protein CASRVGGSNQPQHF.

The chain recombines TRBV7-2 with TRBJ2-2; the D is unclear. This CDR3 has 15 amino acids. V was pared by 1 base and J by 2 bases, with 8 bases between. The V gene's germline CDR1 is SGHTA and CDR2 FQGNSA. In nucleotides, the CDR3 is TGTGCCAGCAGCTTAGTAGCAGATAACACCGGGGAGCTGTTTTTT. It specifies CASSLVADNTGELFF.

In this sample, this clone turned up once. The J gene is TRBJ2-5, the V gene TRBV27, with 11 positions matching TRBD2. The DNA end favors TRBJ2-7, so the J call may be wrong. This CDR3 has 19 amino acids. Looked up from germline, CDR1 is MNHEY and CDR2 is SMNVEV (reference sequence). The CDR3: CASSLKLGTSGSSSYEQYF. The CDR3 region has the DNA TGTGCCAGCAGTTTAAAACTTGGGACTAGCGGTTCAAGCTCCTACGAGCAGTACTTC.

This CDR3 reads CASSIAGLGPNTEAFF. The CDR3 region has the DNA TGTGCCAGTAGTATAGCAGGGTTGGGACCGAACACTGAAGCTTTCTTT. The chain recombines TRBV19 with TRBJ1-1; tentatively, D is TRBD1 (5 bases). V gave up 1 base and J gave up 1 base, with 13 bases separating them. The CDR3 covers 16 residues. Germline V gene lookup returns CDR1 LNHDA and CDR2 SQIVND (reference sequence).

CDR3 in amino acids: CASSFTDRANYEQYF. CDR3 nucleotide sequence: TGTGCCAGCAGCTTTACTGACAGGGCGAACTACGAGCAGTACTTC. V is TRBV7-9 and J is TRBJ2-7, with 7 bases fitting TRBD1. CDR1 and CDR2 from the germline V gene are SEHNR and FQNEAQ (reference sequence). Trimming took 3 bases from V and 3 from J; bases not matched to a gene: 8. The CDR3 is made up of 15 amino acids.

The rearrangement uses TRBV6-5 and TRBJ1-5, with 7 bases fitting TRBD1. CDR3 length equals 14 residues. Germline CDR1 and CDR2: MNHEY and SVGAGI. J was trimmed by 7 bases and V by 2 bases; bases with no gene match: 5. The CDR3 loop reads CASSYRGLGQPQHF. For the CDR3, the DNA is TGTGCCAGCAGTTACAGGGGGCTTGGGCAGCCCCAGCATTTT.

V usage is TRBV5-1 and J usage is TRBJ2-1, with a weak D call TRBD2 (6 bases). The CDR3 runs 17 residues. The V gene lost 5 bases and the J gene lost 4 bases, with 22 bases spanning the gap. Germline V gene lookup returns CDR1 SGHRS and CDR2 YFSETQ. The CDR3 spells CASSQNWGDLGYNEQFF. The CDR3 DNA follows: TGCGCCAGCAGTCAAAATTGGGGGGACCTCGGATACAATGAGCAGTTCTTC. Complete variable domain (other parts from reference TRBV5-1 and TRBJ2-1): KAGVTQTPRYLIKTRGQQVTLSCSPISGHRSVSWYQQTPGQGLQFLFEYFSETQRNKGNFPGRFSGRQFSNSRSEMNVSTLELGDSALYLCASSQNWGDLGYNEQFFGPGTRLTVL.

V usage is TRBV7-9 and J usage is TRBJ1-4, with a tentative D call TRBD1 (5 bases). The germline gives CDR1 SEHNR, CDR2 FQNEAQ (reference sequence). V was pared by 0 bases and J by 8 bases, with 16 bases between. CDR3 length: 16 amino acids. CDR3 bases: TGTGCCAGCAGCTTAGCGTTGGCAGGGTTATTGGAAAAACTGTTTTTT. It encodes CASSLALAGLLEKLFF.

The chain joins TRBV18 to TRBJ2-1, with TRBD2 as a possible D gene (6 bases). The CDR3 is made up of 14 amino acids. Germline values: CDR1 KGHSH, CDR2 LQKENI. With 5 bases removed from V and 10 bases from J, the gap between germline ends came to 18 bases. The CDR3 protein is CASSSGTPAVEQFF. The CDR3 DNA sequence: TGTGCCAGCTCATCTGGGACTCCCGCCGTCGAGCAGTTCTTC.

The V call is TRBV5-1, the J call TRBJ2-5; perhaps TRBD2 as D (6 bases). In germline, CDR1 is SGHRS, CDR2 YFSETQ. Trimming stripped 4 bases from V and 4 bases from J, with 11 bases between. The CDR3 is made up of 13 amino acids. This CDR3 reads CASSQAGPETQYF. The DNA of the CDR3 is TGCGCCAGCAGCCAAGCGGGTCCAGAGACCCAGTACTTC.